A selection of T cell receptor beta chains follows, all from one sample in a study of cytomegalovirus exposure and HLA in healthy donors. The method was immunoSEQ multiplex PCR; TCRdb's version includes in-frame clones alone and lacks a portion of them. The sample lists about 160,000 clones; more than 60% were seen once. Material for sequencing was PBMCs. These receptors were taken from a woman aged 40 to 50 in good health and CMV-seropositive. Both conserved end residues are part of each CDR3. The D gene is left open where the match is weak. For some rows the clone size is stated as once, few or many, or as a class when expanded; others skip it.

v_call: TRBV30; j_call: TRBJ1-1; d_call: .; clone_size: .; cdr3_nt: TGTGCCTGGAGTGTACAGTCTGAAGCTTTCTTT; cdr3_aa: CAWSVQSEAFF
v_call: TRBV2; j_call: TRBJ1-1; d_call: .; clone_size: .; cdr3_nt: TGTGCCAGCAGACAGGACAGTTTCACTGAAGCTTTCTTT; cdr3_aa: CASRQDSFTEAFF
v_call: TRBV5-8; j_call: TRBJ2-7; d_call: .; clone_size: .; cdr3_nt: TGTGCCAGCAGTCCAATGGGGCTAGACTCGCGCCGTAGCTCCTACGAGCAGTACTTC; cdr3_aa: CASSPMGLDSRRSSYEQYF
v_call: TRBV28; j_call: TRBJ1-1; d_call: .; clone_size: .; cdr3_nt: TGTGCCAGCAGTTTAATCCAGGGTATGAACACTGAAGCTTTCTTT; cdr3_aa: CASSLIQGMNTEAFF
v_call: TRBV5-8; j_call: TRBJ2-7; d_call: TRBD1; clone_size: many; cdr3_nt: TGTGCCAGCAGCCCGAGGACAGGACAAGACTACGAGCAGTACTTC; cdr3_aa: CASSPRTGQDYEQYF
v_call: TRBV19; j_call: TRBJ1-2; d_call: .; clone_size: .; cdr3_nt: TGTGCCAGTAGTGGGGGGGGCGCCGGCTATGGCTACACCTTC; cdr3_aa: CASSGGGAGYGYTF
v_call: TRBV6-1; j_call: TRBJ2-7; d_call: .; clone_size: .; cdr3_nt: TGTGCCAGCAGTGAGACAAACAAGCAGTACTTC; cdr3_aa: CASSETNKQYF
v_call: TRBV11-1; j_call: TRBJ2-2; d_call: TRBD2; clone_size: .; cdr3_nt: TGTGCCAGCAGCTTAAGGGGACGGGGGGCGAACACCGGGGAGCTGTTTTTT; cdr3_aa: CASSLRGRGANTGELFF
v_call: TRBV5-6; j_call: TRBJ1-4; d_call: TRBD1; clone_size: .; cdr3_nt: TGTGCCAGCAGCTTACAGGGGGCGCGTGTATCTGAAAAACTGTTTTTT; cdr3_aa: CASSLQGARVSEKLFF
v_call: TRBV7-8; j_call: TRBJ2-5; d_call: TRBD1; clone_size: .; cdr3_nt: TGTGCCAGCAGCTCGACAGGGATTCGACAAGAGACCCAGTACTTC; cdr3_aa: CASSSTGIRQETQYF
v_call: TRBV5-1; j_call: TRBJ2-5; d_call: TRBD2; clone_size: .; cdr3_nt: TGCGCCAGCAGCTCCCAAGGGACTAGCAGACAAGAGACCCAGTACTTC; cdr3_aa: CASSSQGTSRQETQYF
v_call: TRBV5-1; j_call: TRBJ1-1; d_call: .; clone_size: few; cdr3_nt: TGCGCCAGCAGTTGGGGAGGCACTGAAGCTTTCTTT; cdr3_aa: CASSWGGTEAFF
v_call: TRBV18; j_call: TRBJ2-7; d_call: TRBD2; clone_size: .; cdr3_nt: TGTGCCAGCTCCCTCGTACGAGCGGGGTCCTACGAGCAGTACTTC; cdr3_aa: CASSLVRAGSYEQYF
v_call: TRBV6-6; j_call: TRBJ1-6; d_call: TRBD1; clone_size: once; cdr3_nt: TGTGCCAGCAGCTTGGACAGGGGAGGTTCACCCCTCCACTTT; cdr3_aa: CASSLDRGGSPLHF
v_call: TRBV5-1; j_call: TRBJ2-7; d_call: .; clone_size: .; cdr3_nt: TGCGCCAGCAGCGAGACAGGACCCCACGAGCAGTACTTC; cdr3_aa: CASSETGPHEQYF
v_call: TRBV7-9; j_call: TRBJ1-3; d_call: .; clone_size: .; cdr3_nt: TGTGCCAGCAGCCCCCTGATTTGGGGAGGAGGTTCTGGAAACACCATATATTTT; cdr3_aa: CASSPLIWGGGSGNTIYF
v_call: TRBV29-1; j_call: TRBJ1-2; d_call: TRBD1; clone_size: .; cdr3_nt: TGCAGCGTTGAAAAGACAGGGGTTTCGGATGGCTACACCTTC; cdr3_aa: CSVEKTGVSDGYTF
v_call: TRBV7-9; j_call: TRBJ1-2; d_call: .; clone_size: .; cdr3_nt: TGTGCCAGCAGCCCCCCCGGTTTAAGTTATGGCTACACCTTC; cdr3_aa: CASSPPGLSYGYTF
v_call: TRBV5-8; j_call: TRBJ2-1; d_call: TRBD2; clone_size: .; cdr3_nt: TGTGCCAGCAGCTTTGGGTCTAGCGGGGGGTTTTACAATGAGCAGTTCTTC; cdr3_aa: CASSFGSSGGFYNEQFF
v_call: TRBV5-6; j_call: TRBJ2-6; d_call: TRBD2; clone_size: .; cdr3_nt: TGTGCCACACGACTCGGGACTAGCGGCTCTGGGGCCAACGGCCTGACTTTC; cdr3_aa: CATRLGTSGSGANGLTF
v_call: TRBV5-1; j_call: TRBJ2-3; d_call: .; clone_size: .; cdr3_nt: TGCGCCAGCACCTACGGGCAGGGCGGTACGCAGTATTTT; cdr3_aa: CASTYGQGGTQYF
v_call: TRBV5-1; j_call: TRBJ1-2; d_call: .; clone_size: .; cdr3_nt: TGCGCCAGCAGCTTGGGACAGAAGAATAACTATGGCTACACCTTC; cdr3_aa: CASSLGQKNNYGYTF
v_call: TRBV6-6; j_call: TRBJ2-3; d_call: .; clone_size: .; cdr3_nt: TGTGCCAGCACTAGCCCCAAAGATACGCAGTATTTT; cdr3_aa: CASTSPKDTQYF
v_call: TRBV15; j_call: TRBJ1-4; d_call: TRBD1; clone_size: .; cdr3_nt: TGTGCCACCAGCAGAGTTAACAGGGGTGCGGGTAATGAAAAACTGTTTTTT; cdr3_aa: CATSRVNRGAGNEKLFF
v_call: TRBV19; j_call: TRBJ1-5; d_call: TRBD1; clone_size: .; cdr3_nt: TGTGCCAGTAGTGCGACAGGGGGTTCCAATCAGCCCCAGCATTTT; cdr3_aa: CASSATGGSNQPQHF
v_call: TRBV7-9; j_call: TRBJ1-1; d_call: .; clone_size: .; cdr3_nt: TGTGCCAGCAGTCCAGGGGCCTACACTGAAGCTTTCTTT; cdr3_aa: CASSPGAYTEAFF
v_call: TRBV5-1; j_call: TRBJ2-7; d_call: TRBD1; clone_size: .; cdr3_nt: TGCGCCAGCAGCTTGGACGTGGGACAGTATTACGAGCAGTACTTC; cdr3_aa: CASSLDVGQYYEQYF
v_call: TRBV27; j_call: TRBJ1-5; d_call: .; clone_size: once; cdr3_nt: TGTGCCAGCAGTTTGACAGAGAAAAGCAATCAGCCCCAGCATTTT; cdr3_aa: CASSLTEKSNQPQHF
v_call: TRBV6-1; j_call: TRBJ1-6; d_call: .; clone_size: .; cdr3_nt: TGTGCCAGCAGTGAATCATGGGGCCAGGCCGACAATTCACCCCTCCACTTT; cdr3_aa: CASSESWGQADNSPLHF
v_call: TRBV28; j_call: TRBJ2-2; d_call: TRBD2; clone_size: .; cdr3_nt: TGTGCCAGCAGTTCATGGCCGGGACTAGCGGGGTATGGCGGGGAGCTGTTTTTT; cdr3_aa: CASSSWPGLAGYGGELFF
v_call: TRBV11-2; j_call: TRBJ1-3; d_call: .; clone_size: once; cdr3_nt: TGTGCCAGCAGCGAGTCCGGGACTGGAAACACCATATATTTT; cdr3_aa: CASSESGTGNTIYF
v_call: TRBV7-2; j_call: TRBJ2-3; d_call: TRBD1; clone_size: few; cdr3_nt: TGTGCCAGCAGCCGGGACAGGGTCACAGATACGCAGTATTTT; cdr3_aa: CASSRDRVTDTQYF
v_call: TRBV28; j_call: TRBJ1-2; d_call: .; clone_size: .; cdr3_nt: TGTGCCAGCACCCCTGGGGGCAGGGACCTTAACTATGGCTACACCTTC; cdr3_aa: CASTPGGRDLNYGYTF
v_call: TRBV7-9; j_call: TRBJ2-6; d_call: .; clone_size: .; cdr3_nt: TGTGCCAGCAGCTTCTTAACAGGCTCTGGGGCCAACGTCCTGACTTTC; cdr3_aa: CASSFLTGSGANVLTF
v_call: TRBV9; j_call: TRBJ2-1; d_call: .; clone_size: .; cdr3_nt: TGTGCCAGCAGCGTAGATCCGGGAGCTTTAAACAATGAGCAGTTCTTC; cdr3_aa: CASSVDPGALNNEQFF
v_call: TRBV5-1; j_call: TRBJ2-3; d_call: TRBD2; clone_size: few; cdr3_nt: TGCGCCAGCAGATGGGGACTAGCGGGGGACACAGATACGCAGTATTTT; cdr3_aa: CASRWGLAGDTDTQYF
v_call: TRBV2; j_call: TRBJ2-1; d_call: TRBD2; clone_size: .; cdr3_nt: TGTGCCAGCAGTGGGGCGGGGGAAAGGGGCAATGAGCAGTTCTTC; cdr3_aa: CASSGAGERGNEQFF
v_call: TRBV6-6; j_call: TRBJ2-7; d_call: TRBD2; clone_size: .; cdr3_nt: TGTGCCAGCAGTTCCCCCGCAGGTCGGGGGGGCGAGCAGTACTTC; cdr3_aa: CASSSPAGRGGEQYF
v_call: TRBV7-2; j_call: TRBJ2-2; d_call: .; clone_size: once; cdr3_nt: TGTGCCAGCAGCCCAAGGGGGGGAAGCGGGGCCGGGGAGCTGTTTTTT; cdr3_aa: CASSPRGGSGAGELFF
v_call: TRBV19; j_call: TRBJ2-4; d_call: TRBD2; clone_size: few; cdr3_nt: TGTGCCAGTAGCACAAAGCCAGCGGGGGTGACGAGAACTCGGAAAGCCAAAAACATTCAGTACTTC; cdr3_aa: CASSTKPAGVTRTRKAKNIQYF
v_call: TRBV11-3; j_call: TRBJ1-1; d_call: TRBD1; clone_size: .; cdr3_nt: TGTGCCAGCAGCTTAGGAGACAGGGGCACTGAAGCTTTCTTT; cdr3_aa: CASSLGDRGTEAFF
v_call: TRBV11-2; j_call: TRBJ2-7; d_call: TRBD1; clone_size: .; cdr3_nt: TGTGCCAGCAGCTTTGGTGGGACAGGAGGCTACGAGCAGTACTTC; cdr3_aa: CASSFGGTGGYEQYF
v_call: TRBV9; j_call: TRBJ2-1; d_call: .; clone_size: many; cdr3_nt: TGTGCCAGCAGCGAAACAAACCGATATGAGCAGTTCTTC; cdr3_aa: CASSETNRYEQFF
v_call: TRBV9; j_call: TRBJ2-3; d_call: TRBD1; clone_size: .; cdr3_nt: TGTGCCAGCAGCGTAAGGGGGACAGGGGTAACAGATACGCAGTATTTT; cdr3_aa: CASSVRGTGVTDTQYF
v_call: TRBV2; j_call: TRBJ2-1; d_call: .; clone_size: .; cdr3_nt: TGTGCCAGCAGTTCTTTGAGCTCCTACAATGAGCAGTTCTTC; cdr3_aa: CASSSLSSYNEQFF
v_call: TRBV5-1; j_call: TRBJ2-3; d_call: .; clone_size: .; cdr3_nt: TGCGCCAGCAGCTTAGCGGCTGGGGGCGATGGGGATACGCAGTATTTT; cdr3_aa: CASSLAAGGDGDTQYF
v_call: TRBV7-9; j_call: TRBJ1-1; d_call: .; clone_size: .; cdr3_nt: TGTGCCAGCAGCAGGGACTCCTTTACTGAAGCTTTCTTT; cdr3_aa: CASSRDSFTEAFF
v_call: TRBV29-1; j_call: TRBJ1-1; d_call: .; clone_size: .; cdr3_nt: TGCAGCGTTGAAGTGGGGGGGCGAGCGACTGAAGCTTTCTTT; cdr3_aa: CSVEVGGRATEAFF
v_call: TRBV7-8; j_call: TRBJ1-1; d_call: .; clone_size: .; cdr3_nt: TGTGCCAGCAGCTTATTCAGGGGTGTTGAAGCTTTCTTT; cdr3_aa: CASSLFRGVEAFF
v_call: TRBV4-1; j_call: TRBJ2-1; d_call: .; clone_size: once; cdr3_nt: TGCGCCAGCAGCCAAGATAGGGCGTTGGACAGCTCCTACAATGAGCAGTTCTTC; cdr3_aa: CASSQDRALDSSYNEQFF
v_call: TRBV10-3; j_call: TRBJ1-5; d_call: .; clone_size: .; cdr3_nt: TGTGCCATCAGTGATGGGCAAGCTGGCAATCAGCCCCAGCATTTT; cdr3_aa: CAISDGQAGNQPQHF
v_call: TRBV30; j_call: TRBJ1-3; d_call: .; clone_size: once; cdr3_nt: TGTGCCTGGAGGGAAGTAACAGGGACTGGAAACACCATATATTTT; cdr3_aa: CAWREVTGTGNTIYF
v_call: TRBV30; j_call: TRBJ2-4; d_call: .; clone_size: .; cdr3_nt: TGTGCCTGGACGCCCCAGGATGCATTAGCCAAAAACATTCAGTACTTC; cdr3_aa: CAWTPQDALAKNIQYF